This T cell receptor beta chain was obtained from a study of blood T cell repertoires in COVID-19. In germline, CDR1 is MNHEY, CDR2 SVGAGI. This CDR3 spans 16 amino acids. V was pared by 2 bases and J by 4 bases, with 7 bases of the junction left unmatched. The authors' processing: Reference gene primer amplification gave estimated nucleated cell counts. Assay used: immunoSEQ multiplex PCR; TCRdb lists only in-frame clones, some missing. V and J calls and clone size follow that table, whereas D and trimming were derived from the DNA. The sample shows fewer than 75,000 clones, more than 75% of them seen only once.

The J gene is TRBJ2-3, the V gene TRBV6-5, with 9 bases that match TRBD2. The sequenced sample was peripheral blood. The sequence was obtained from a man aged 55-75 years with active or convalescent COVID-19. The chain's CDR3 is CASSYGSGSVADTQYF. The CDR3, as DNA: TGTGCCAGCAGTTACGGTAGCGGGAGTGTAGCAGATACGCAGTATTTT.